This TCR beta chain was recovered during a study of long-term antiretroviral therapy in people with HIV. In the case of this clone: Its cognate antigen is unknown.

Version v3.0 of the immunoSEQ assay was performed at survey level. Here immunoSEQ multiplex PCR was the method, and the copy in TCRdb shows in-frame clones only, minus some. The sample lists around 30,000 clones, around 92% occurring once. The V end was cut by 0 bases, the J end by 2 bases, with 9 bases between. Per germline, CDR1 SGDLS and CDR2 YYNGEE. The length of the CDR3 is 14 residues. Study results and limitations: Missing from the dataset were any data on ART adherence, viral resistance or therapy changes.

This material consisted of unsorted PBMCs, taken just over 7.3 years after starting antiretroviral therapy. This TCR came from a man aged 50-60 years with HIV. This chain uses TRBV9 with TRBJ2-7; D is unclear. Here the CDR3 DNA reads TGTGCCAGCAGCGTAGAGGACGGTACCTACGAGCAGTACTTC. Encoded protein: CASSVEDGTYEQYF. Complete variable domain (other parts from reference TRBV9 and TRBJ2-7): DSGVTQTPKHLITATGQRVTLRCSPRSGDLSVYWYQQSLDQGLQFLIQYYNGEERAKGNILERFSAQQFPDLHSELNLSSLELGDSALYFCASSVEDGTYEQYFGPGTRLTVT.